This entry lists 21 T cell receptor beta chains sequenced from one sample in a study of beta chain features in type 1 diabetes. Every bit of the isolated RNA underwent reverse transcription, so sequencing read expressed TCRB transcripts. The method was immunoSEQ multiplex PCR; TCRdb's version includes in-frame clones alone and lacks a portion of them. The repertoire holds 130,000 to 150,000 clones, with 6.9% as singletons. The specimen sequenced was central memory CD4+ T cells from blood. Every receptor here comes from a woman under 40 in good health.

This clone came up a few times. V is TRBV11-3 and J is TRBJ2-1, with 12 bases aligning to TRBD2. The V gene end was trimmed by 6 bases and the J gene end by 6 bases; junction bases not matched to a gene: 9. CDR1 and CDR2 from the germline V gene are SGHNT and YENEEA. The CDR3 has 16 amino acids. CDR3 coding DNA: TGTGCCAGCAGTCTTCCGGGACTAGCGGGTATCAATGAGCAGTTCTTC. This encodes CASSLPGLAGINEQFF.

The V and J genes are TRBV5-6 and TRBJ2-1; 8 bases match TRBD2. The germline CDR1 and CDR2 sequences are SGHDT and YYEEEE. The V segment lost 3 bases and the J segment 8 bases; nucleotides outside the gene matches: 7. CDR3 length: 14 residues. The CDR3 nucleotides read TGTGCCAGCAGCTCGAGCGGGAGTCTAGATGAGCAGTTCTTC. Translation gives CASSSSGSLDEQFF.

This clone was detected a few times. The chain is built from TRBV19 and TRBJ2-3, with 8 bases aligning to TRBD2. This CDR3 spans 16 amino acids. J was trimmed by 1 base and V by 6 bases; bases with no gene match: 9. The germline V gene encodes CDR1 LNHDA and CDR2 SQIVND (reference sequence). DNA of the CDR3: TGTGCCAGTAGCGCCCGGGGAGCGGGAGGCACAGATACGCAGTATTTT. Translating gives CASSARGAGGTDTQYF.

The chain recombines TRBV14 with TRBJ1-5, with 7 bases that match TRBD1. From germline, CDR1 is SGHDN and CDR2 FVKESK. The CDR3 runs to 18 residues. Germline trimming cut 3 bases from V and 0 bases from J; bases unmatched to any gene: 11. CDR3 protein: CASSHPIDRDPSNQPQHF. CDR3 sequence (DNA): TGTGCCAGCAGCCACCCGATTGACAGGGACCCTAGCAATCAGCCCCAGCATTTT.

As DNA, the CDR3 is TGTGCCAGCGGGCCGGGAGGGACAGATACGCAGTATTTT. It specifies CASGPGGTDTQYF. The rearrangement uses TRBV6-4 and TRBJ2-3; 8 bases line up with TRBD2. Unmatched junction bases numbered 4, after V lost 8 bases and J lost 3 bases. The CDR3 spans 13 residues. Germline V gene data show CDR1 as MRHNA and CDR2 as SNTAGT.

This clone was seen many times. The rearrangement joins TRBV18 to TRBJ2-1; TRBD1 matches at 7 bases. V lost 2 bases to trimming and J lost 0 bases; unmatched junction nucleotides: 4. From germline, CDR1 is KGHSH and CDR2 LQKENI. This CDR3 comprises 16 residues. The CDR3 DNA follows: TGTGCCAGCTCACCAGGGAGACAGGGCTCCTACAATGAGCAGTTCTTC. Translated: CASSPGRQGSYNEQFF. The complete variable domain, with remaining parts taken from reference TRBV18 and TRBJ2-1, reads NAGVMQNPRHLVRRRGQEARLRCSPMKGHSHVYWYRQLPEEGLKFMVYLQKENIIDESGMPKERFSAEFPKEGPSILRIQQVVRGDSAAYFCASSPGRQGSYNEQFFGPGTRLTVL.

This clone was observed a few times. The rearrangement joins TRBV28 to TRBJ1-5; D may be TRBD1 (5 bases). Trimming shortened V by 2 bases and J by 1 base, and 9 bases separated the two germline ends. Germline loops: CDR1 MDHEN, CDR2 SYDVKM. The CDR3 covers 15 residues. CDR3 sequence (DNA): TGTGCCAGCAGTTTAAAAGGGGCAAGCAATCAGCCCCAGCATTTT. Translating it yields CASSLKGASNQPQHF.

Ten or more counts support this clone. This chain links TRBV29-1 with TRBJ1-1, with 7 bases that match TRBD1. V shed 5 bases and J 4 bases; nucleotides not matched to a gene: 7. Per germline, CDR1 SQVTM and CDR2 ANQGSEA. CDR3 length: 13 residues. The CDR3, as DNA: TGCAGCGTTCTGGGACAGCAGGTCACTGAAGCTTTCTTT. The encoded protein is CSVLGQQVTEAFF.

This clone was seen a few times. V usage is TRBV2 and J usage is TRBJ2-7; 10 bases are a match to TRBD1. Germline trimming cut 6 bases from V and 5 bases from J; bases unmatched to any gene: 7. Germline V lookup: CDR1 SNHLY, CDR2 FYNNEI. This CDR3 is 14 amino acids long. The CDR3 DNA is TGTGCCAGCAGACAACGACAGGGGGCGAACGAGCAGTACTTC. Translated: CASRQRQGANEQYF.

The rearrangement joins TRBV5-1 to TRBJ2-6, with D possibly matching TRBD1 (5 bases). The V and J ends lost 1 base and 4 bases respectively, with 18 bases between them. The CDR3 length is 18 residues. Per germline, CDR1 SGHRS and CDR2 YFSETQ. The CDR3 bases are TGCGCCAGCAGCTTGCAGGGAATAATAGGGGCCGGGGCCAACGTCCTGACTTTC. Its protein is CASSLQGIIGAGANVLTF. The entire variable domain, with the rest obtained from reference TRBV5-1 and TRBJ2-6, is as follows: KAGVTQTPRYLIKTRGQQVTLSCSPISGHRSVSWYQQTPGQGLQFLFEYFSETQRNKGNFPGRFSGRQFSNSRSEMNVSTLELGDSALYLCASSLQGIIGAGANVLTFGAGSRLTVL.

V gene TRBV28 combines with J gene TRBJ2-4; 12 bases map to TRBD2. V was pared by 6 bases and J by 13 bases, with 7 bases of the junction left unmatched. CDR3 length equals 13 residues. The germline V gene encodes CDR1 MDHEN and CDR2 SYDVKM. CDR3 sequence reads: CASRRTSGTSQYF. Here the CDR3 DNA reads TGTGCCAGCAGGCGGACTAGCGGGACCTCCCAGTACTTC.

This clone showed up just a few times. For the CDR3, the DNA is TGTGCCAGCCTAGCGGGAGGGCTTAAAAACGAGCAGTACTTC. Its protein product is CASLAGGLKNEQYF. V gene TRBV28 combines with J gene TRBJ2-7; 12 bases are a match to TRBD2. Germline CDR1 reads MDHEN; CDR2 reads SYDVKM. This CDR3 has 14 amino acids. The V segment lost 8 bases and the J segment 5 bases; nucleotides outside the gene matches: 7.

The V and J genes are TRBV15 and TRBJ2-3; TRBD2 aligns across 10 bases. Germline V gene sequence: CDR1 LNHNV, CDR2 YYDKDF (reference sequence). V gave up 5 bases and J gave up 3 bases; unmatched junction bases: 5. CDR3 size: 15 residues. The CDR3 region is CATSDWTSGTDTQYF. CDR3 nucleotides: TGTGCCACCAGCGACTGGACTAGCGGAACAGATACGCAGTATTTT.

This chain links TRBV18 with TRBJ2-2; weak D call: TRBD2 (6 bases). This CDR3 comprises 16 residues. V was cut by 4 bases and J by 0 bases, with 12 bases left in between. Germline V gene data show CDR1 as KGHSH and CDR2 as LQKENI. CDR3: CASSLNSGSNTGELFF. DNA of the CDR3: TGTGCCAGCTCACTGAACAGCGGGTCGAACACCGGGGAGCTGTTTTTT.

This clone was detected many times. V usage is TRBV9 and J usage is TRBJ2-1; 16 nucleotides align to TRBD2. Germline trimming cut 3 bases from V and 5 bases from J; bases unmatched to any gene: 2. Germline lookup yields CDR1 SGDLS and CDR2 YYNGEE. The CDR3 sequence is 16 residues long. CDR3 region: CASSGGTSGRDNEQFF. The CDR3 nucleotides read TGTGCCAGCAGCGGCGGGACTAGCGGGAGGGACAATGAGCAGTTCTTC.

There are a few counts of this clone. The chain links TRBV6-1 to TRBJ1-2; no definite D call. The length of the CDR3 is 16 residues. Germline CDR1 reads MNHNS; CDR2 reads SASEGT. V lost 0 bases and J lost 3, with 14 bases in between. CDR3 in amino acids: CASSEALSEGHYGYTF. The CDR3 DNA follows: TGTGCCAGCAGTGAAGCGCTATCGGAGGGTCACTATGGCTACACCTTC.

This clone appeared many times. The J gene is TRBJ2-1, the V gene TRBV7-3, with D tentatively TRBD1 (6 bases). The CDR3 extends over 15 amino acids. V was clipped by 8 bases and J by 2 bases, with 16 bases between them. Germline values: CDR1 SGHTA, CDR2 FQGTGA. The CDR3 protein is CASGPSGTTYNEQFF. DNA of the CDR3: TGTGCCAGCGGCCCCTCGGGGACAACCTACAATGAGCAGTTCTTC.

This clone was picked up a small number of times. The V gene is TRBV6-6, the J gene TRBJ2-5; no clear D gene. V lost 5 bases to trimming and J lost 3 bases, with 4 bases between them. The germline V gene encodes CDR1 MNHNY and CDR2 SVGAGI (reference sequence). The CDR3 extends over 11 amino acids. As DNA, the CDR3 is TGTGCCAGCAGTGGAGAAGAGACCCAGTACTTC. It encodes CASSGEETQYF.

This clone was seen a few times. The CDR3 nucleotides are TGTGCCAGCAGGACAGGGGAAAACACCGGGGAGCTGTTTTTT. It encodes CASRTGENTGELFF. V usage is TRBV21-1 and J usage is TRBJ2-2; the table names TRBD1, a call not compared with the DNA. TRBV21-1 is described as a pseudogene. The CDR3 has 14 amino acids.

This clone was found a few times. This chain's CDR3 is CASSLDVGGTEAFF. CDR3 coding DNA: TGTGCCAGCAGCTTAGATGTGGGGGGTACTGAAGCTTTCTTT. The chain couples TRBV7-9 to TRBJ1-1; perhaps TRBD1 as D (5 bases). Trimming left V 1 base short and J 5 bases short, with 11 bases between. Germline V gene data show CDR1 as SEHNR and CDR2 as FQNEAQ (reference sequence). This CDR3 region has 14 residues.

The rearrangement joins TRBV4-2 to TRBJ2-1; 7 nucleotides align to TRBD2. The germline V gene has CDR1 LGHNA and CDR2 YNFKEQ. This CDR3 contains 14 residues. Trimming removed 4 bases from V and 4 bases from J; junction bases left unmatched: 4. The CDR3 coding sequence is TGTGCCAGCAGCCCCCTAGCGGTATACAATGAGCAGTTCTTC. As protein: CASSPLAVYNEQFF.